The rows below give T cell receptor beta chains drawn from one sample of a study of shared clonotypes between healthy human individuals. Sequencing was performed with immunoSEQ multiplex PCR; in TCRdb, only in-frame clones are kept and a portion is missing. The sample contains 2 million to 2.5 million clones, 85% to 95% of which appear only once. The material sequenced was naive CD4+ T cells sorted from blood. The source of these receptors is a man between 18 and 29 years old in good health. The CDR3 runs from the conserved cysteine through the conserved F or W. Each record gives: D gene, J gene, clone size, V gene, CDR3 DNA, CDR3 protein. The D gene is left open where the match is weak. Clone size is given for some rows only: seen once, a few or many times, or a class if the clone is expanded.

NA | TRBJ2-4 | NA | TRBV29-1 | TGCAGCGTTGAGTCGAGGCTAGCCAAAAACATTCAGTACTTC | CSVESRLAKNIQYF
NA | TRBJ2-7 | NA | TRBV27 | TGTGCCAGCAGTTTAATGAGGGACGGCTACGAGCAGTACTTC | CASSLMRDGYEQYF
NA | TRBJ1-6 | many | TRBV7-9 | TGTGCCAGCACCCTGGGGGGAGGGGATAATTCACCCCTCCACTTT | CASTLGGGDNSPLHF
TRBD2 | TRBJ2-3 | NA | TRBV18 | TGTGCCAGCAGACCGATTAGCGGGACCGATACGCAGTATTTT | CASRPISGTDTQYF
TRBD1 | TRBJ1-4 | NA | TRBV7-9 | TGTGCCAGCAGCCCGGGGGGACAGGGACATGAAAAACTGTTTTTT | CASSPGGQGHEKLFF
NA | TRBJ2-7 | NA | TRBV5-1 | TGCGCCAGCAGCTTGGGGGACTACGAGCAGTACTTC | CASSLGDYEQYF
NA | TRBJ2-7 | once | TRBV7-3 | TGTGCCAGCAGCCTTCCGGGACGAGAGCAGTACTTC | CASSLPGREQYF
NA | TRBJ1-2 | NA | TRBV10-2 | TGCGCCAGCAGTGACTCGAATAGACAGGAAACCCTCTATGGCTACACCTTC | CASSDSNRQETLYGYTF
TRBD1 | TRBJ2-7 | NA | TRBV28 | TGTGCCAGCAGTTTCTCCTGGACAGGGAGTCACGAGCAGTACTTC | CASSFSWTGSHEQYF
TRBD2 | TRBJ2-1 | NA | TRBV25-1 | TGTGCCAGCAGTGTAGCGGGAGACTACAATGAGCAGTTCTTC | CASSVAGDYNEQFF
NA | TRBJ1-6 | NA | TRBV7-9 | TGTGCCAGCAACCTAGAGGGGGGCCTGAATTCACCCCTCCACTTT | CASNLEGGLNSPLHF